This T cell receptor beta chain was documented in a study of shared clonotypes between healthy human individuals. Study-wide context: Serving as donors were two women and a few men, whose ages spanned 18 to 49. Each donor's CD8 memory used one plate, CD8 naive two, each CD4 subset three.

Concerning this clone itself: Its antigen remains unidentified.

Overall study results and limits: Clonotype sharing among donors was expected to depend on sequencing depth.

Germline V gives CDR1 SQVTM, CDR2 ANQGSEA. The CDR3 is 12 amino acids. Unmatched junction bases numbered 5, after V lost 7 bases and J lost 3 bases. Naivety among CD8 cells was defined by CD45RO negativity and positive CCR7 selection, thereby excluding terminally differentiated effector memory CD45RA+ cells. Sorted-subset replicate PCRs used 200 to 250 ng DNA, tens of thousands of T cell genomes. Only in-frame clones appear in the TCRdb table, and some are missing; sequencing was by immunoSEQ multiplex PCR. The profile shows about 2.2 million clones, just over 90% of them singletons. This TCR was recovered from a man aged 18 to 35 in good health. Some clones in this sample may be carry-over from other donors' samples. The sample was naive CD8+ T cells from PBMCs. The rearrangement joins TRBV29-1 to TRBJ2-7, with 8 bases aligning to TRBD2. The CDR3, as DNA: TGCAGCGCCCGGGAGGGGATCTACGAGCAGTACTTC. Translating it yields CSAREGIYEQYF.